The subject of this entry is one T cell receptor (beta chain). The antigen it recognizes is unknown. Base qualities are not recorded, but no much larger clone differs from it by a single base. The source of the sample is a study of blood T cell repertoires in COVID-19 (dated by TCRdb to the early 2020s). For the wider study: The collaborator samples originated in the United States, Italy and Spain and spanned the acute and convalescent phases of COVID-19. The samples were drawn from the first 160 participants of the ongoing ImmuneRACE study and from roughly 1,300 subjects provided by 6 global collaborators. The repertoires were released in a freely available public database intended as a resource for research on the immune response to SARS-CoV-2. Where available, HLA class I and class II types were obtained from metadata supplied by the sample provider rather than from assay-based typing. A de-identified subject ID, COVID-19 status, age in years and sex were almost always included in the sample metadata. The dataset comprised deeply sampled blood TCRbeta repertoires from subjects exposed to, actively infected with, or recovered from COVID-19. The prospective study material was composed of cDNA or gDNA derived from T cells, B-cell-depleted T cells, or PBMCs. Summary of the overall study and its limitations: Clinical and demographic metadata were provided uncurated, with the amount varying by source and participant.

Whole blood was collected in K2EDTA tubes by collaborating institutions according to the institutions' own protocols. For TCRbeta analysis, collaborators shipped samples in one of three forms: frozen whole blood, isolated PBMCs, or DNA extracted from either of those sample types. The immunoSEQ Assay, a bias-controlled multiplex PCR, was used to amplify TCRbeta CDR3 regions from genomic DNA. Turning to the authors' computational methods: Nucleated cell counts per sample were estimated from amplification of reference gene primers within the assay. Sequence reads were collapsed and filtered to measure the absolute abundance of every unique TCRbeta CDR3 rearrangement. For each sample, productive Simpson clonality was calculated as the square root of Simpson's diversity index across productive rearrangements. Drawn from immuneACCESS, this table holds only the in-frame rearrangements with V and J called that TCRdb kept. Clones are partly lost; checked studies trace under half to an unresolved V gene and leave the rest unexplained. V and J calls and clone size are those listed in that table; D and trimming were worked out from the DNA. This sample is represented by around 100,000 clones; roughly 83% of them were singletons. Roughly 0.89% of the sample is held by the ten biggest clonotypes.

This clonotype was sampled from a woman in her 70s with acute or convalescent COVID-19. Sequencing was performed on peripheral blood.

The nucleotide sequence is TGTGCCAGCAGTGAAGACAGGGGCCCCTACGAGCAGTACTTC. This encodes CASSEDRGPYEQYF. In this chain, TRBV25-1 is recombined with TRBJ2-7; 8 bases in the junction line up with TRBD1. The germline V end is reduced by 2 bases and the J end by 2 bases; junction bases left unmatched: 2. The germline V gene yields MGHDK for CDR1 and SYGVNS for CDR2. The CDR3 sequence holds 14 residues, the cysteine and phenylalanine included. Only the CDR3 DNA stays, 42 bases, in frame from base 1.